This TCR beta chain was sequenced during a study of shared clonotypes between healthy human individuals. Study findings and constraints: Clonotypes that were shared across a few donors made up around 5% of naive CD4 clonotypes.

As concerns this clone: What it binds is not known.

Deep level was the assay's run setting. Data came from immunoSEQ multiplex PCR; TCRdb stores just in-frame clones and leaves some out. This table has some 2,000,000 clones, almost 96% appearing once. The CDR3 is 13 residues long. V was clipped by 4 bases and J by 5 bases, with 13 bases between them. Germline loops: CDR1 SGHNT, CDR2 YYREEE (reference sequence). This sequence joins TRBV5-4 and TRBJ2-7, with TRBD1 as a possible D gene (5 bases). The sequencing input was naive CD4+ T cells sorted from blood. The subset: CD45RA+ positively selected. This TCR was recovered from a young man in good health. The DNA of the CDR3 is TGTGCCAGCAGCCCAAGGGGCCTTGACGAGCAGTACTTC. This gives the protein CASSPRGLDEQYF.